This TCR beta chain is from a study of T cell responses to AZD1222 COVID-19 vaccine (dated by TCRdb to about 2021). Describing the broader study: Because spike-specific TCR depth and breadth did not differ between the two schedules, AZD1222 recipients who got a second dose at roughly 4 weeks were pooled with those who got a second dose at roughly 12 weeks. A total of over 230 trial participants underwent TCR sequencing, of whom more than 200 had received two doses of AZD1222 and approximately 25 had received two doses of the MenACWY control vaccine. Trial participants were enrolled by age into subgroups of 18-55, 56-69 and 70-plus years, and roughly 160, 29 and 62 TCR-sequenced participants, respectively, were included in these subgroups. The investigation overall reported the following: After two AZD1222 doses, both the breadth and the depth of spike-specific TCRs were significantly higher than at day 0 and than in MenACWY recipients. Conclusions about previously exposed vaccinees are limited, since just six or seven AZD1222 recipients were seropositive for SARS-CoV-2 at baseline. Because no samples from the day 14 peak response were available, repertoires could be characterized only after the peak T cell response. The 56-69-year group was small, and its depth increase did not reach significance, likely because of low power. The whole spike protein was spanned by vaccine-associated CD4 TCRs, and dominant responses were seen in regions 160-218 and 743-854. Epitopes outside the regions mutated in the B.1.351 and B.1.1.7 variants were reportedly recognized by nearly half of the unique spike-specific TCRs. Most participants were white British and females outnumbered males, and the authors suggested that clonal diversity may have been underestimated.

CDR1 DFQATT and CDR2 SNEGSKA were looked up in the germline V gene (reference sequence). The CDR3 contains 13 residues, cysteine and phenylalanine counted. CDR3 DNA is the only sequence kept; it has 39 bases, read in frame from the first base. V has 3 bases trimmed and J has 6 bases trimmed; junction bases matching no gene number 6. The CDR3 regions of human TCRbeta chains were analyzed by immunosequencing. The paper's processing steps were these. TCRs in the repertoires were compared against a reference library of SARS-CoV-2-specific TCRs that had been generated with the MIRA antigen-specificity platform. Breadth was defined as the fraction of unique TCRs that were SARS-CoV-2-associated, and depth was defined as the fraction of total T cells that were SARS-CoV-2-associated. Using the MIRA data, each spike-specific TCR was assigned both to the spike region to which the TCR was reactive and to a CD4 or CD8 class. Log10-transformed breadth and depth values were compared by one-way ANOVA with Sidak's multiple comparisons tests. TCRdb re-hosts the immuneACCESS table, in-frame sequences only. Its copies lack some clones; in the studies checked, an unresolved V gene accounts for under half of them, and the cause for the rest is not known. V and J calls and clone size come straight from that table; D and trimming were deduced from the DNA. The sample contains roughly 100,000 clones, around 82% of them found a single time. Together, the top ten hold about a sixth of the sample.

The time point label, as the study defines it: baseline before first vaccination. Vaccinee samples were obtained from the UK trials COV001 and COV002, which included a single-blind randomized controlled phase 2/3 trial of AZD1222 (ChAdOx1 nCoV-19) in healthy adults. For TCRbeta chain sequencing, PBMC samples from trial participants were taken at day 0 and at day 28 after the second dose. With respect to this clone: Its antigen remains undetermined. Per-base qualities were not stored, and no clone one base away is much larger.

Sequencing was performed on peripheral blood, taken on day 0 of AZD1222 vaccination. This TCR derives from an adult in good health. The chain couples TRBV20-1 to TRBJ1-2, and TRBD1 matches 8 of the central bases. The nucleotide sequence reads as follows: TGCAGTGCTAGTCCCGGACAGGGCCATGGCTACACCTTC. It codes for CSASPGQGHGYTF.